Listed here are 30 T cell receptor beta chains from one sample, sequenced in a study of control samples from healthy donors and cancer patients. Using immunoSEQ multiplex PCR, the repertoire was profiled, and TCRdb retains in-frame clones only, with some absent. The table includes about 83,000 clones, 91% detected once. Sequencing input: blood. The origin of the receptors is a young man in good health.

This clone appeared a single time. The CDR3 spells CASSNGDRETQYF. The CDR3 DNA reads as TGTGCCAGTAGTAACGGGGACAGGGAGACCCAGTACTTC. This rearrangement joins TRBV19 to TRBJ2-5; 8 bases are shared with TRBD1. Germline V gene lookup returns CDR1 LNHDA and CDR2 SQIVND (reference sequence). With 4 bases clipped from V and 5 bases from J, the junction kept 3 bases outside the gene matches. The CDR3 sequence is 13 residues long.

The chain has TRBV24-1 and TRBJ1-5, with TRBD1 identical over 7 bases. CDR1 and CDR2 (germline): KGHDR, SFDVKD. After removal of 4 bases from V and 4 bases from J, the junction contained 3 bases not matched to a gene. There are 14 residues in the CDR3. CDR3 residues: CATSERGPNQPQHF. CDR3 nucleotide sequence: TGTGCCACCAGTGAGAGGGGGCCAAATCAGCCCCAGCATTTT.

V gene TRBV5-1 combines with J gene TRBJ2-1; 9 bases agree with TRBD1. V was pared by 4 bases and J by 2 bases, with 10 bases of the junction left unmatched. The CDR3 contains 17 residues. Germline CDR1 SGHRS, CDR2 YFSETQ. Written as DNA, the CDR3 is TGCGCCAGCAGCCCAAGCTCCCGGGACAGGGCCTACAATGAGCAGTTCTTC. Its protein is CASSPSSRDRAYNEQFF.

V and J are TRBV27 and TRBJ1-6, with D possibly matching TRBD1 (6 bases). Germline CDR1 reads MNHEY; CDR2 reads SMNVEV (reference sequence). V shed 7 bases and J shed 6 bases, with 13 bases lying between them. CDR3 length equals 14 residues. CDR3 bases: TGTGCCAGCAAAAGCCAGGGGCGTAATTCACCCCTCCACTTT. Encoded protein: CASKSQGRNSPLHF.

The V gene is TRBV19, the J gene TRBJ1-5, with a possible D match to TRBD1 (5 bases). The germline V gene encodes CDR1 LNHDA and CDR2 SQIVND (reference sequence). The CDR3 extends over 15 amino acids. Trimming pared 7 bases from V and 1 base from J, leaving 14 bases between. The CDR3 loop reads CASNQGGRSNQPQHF. CDR3 coding DNA: TGTGCCAGTAACCAGGGCGGTAGGAGCAATCAGCCCCAGCATTTT. Full variable domain (remainder filled in from reference TRBV19 and TRBJ1-5): DGGITQSPKYLFRKEGQNVTLSCEQNLNHDAMYWYRQDPGQGLRLIYYSQIVNDFQKGDIAEGYSVSREKKESFPLTVTSAQKNPTAFYLCASNQGGRSNQPQHFGDGTRLSIL.

DNA of the CDR3: TGTGCCAGCAGCTCTACCACGAGCTCCTCTGGGGCCAACGTCCTGACTTTC. Amino acids: CASSSTTSSSGANVLTF. V usage is TRBV5-6 and J usage is TRBJ2-6, with D hard to call. The V gene lost 3 bases and the J gene lost 0 bases, with 13 bases spanning the gap. Germline lookup yields CDR1 SGHDT and CDR2 YYEEEE. The CDR3 sequence is 17 residues long.

The rearrangement links TRBV27 to TRBJ1-6; TRBD1 is a possible D gene (6 bases). There are 16 residues in the CDR3. V was trimmed by 5 bases and J by 0 bases, leaving 11 bases between them. In germline, CDR1 is MNHEY, CDR2 SMNVEV (reference sequence). CDR3 protein: CASSPTGSSYNSPLHF. The CDR3 DNA follows: TGTGCCAGCAGTCCCACAGGGAGCTCCTATAATTCACCCCTCCACTTT.

The genes are TRBV6-6 and TRBJ1-1; tentatively, D is TRBD1 (6 bases). The CDR3 length is 13 residues. CDR1 and CDR2 (germline): MNHNY, SVGAGI (reference sequence). Trimming removed 8 bases from V and 0 bases from J, with 10 bases in between. This CDR3 reads CASGGLLNTEAFF. In nucleotides, the CDR3 is TGTGCCAGCGGGGGGCTCCTGAACACTGAAGCTTTCTTT.

The chain uses TRBV9 and TRBJ2-1; D may be TRBD2 (6 bases). Germline loops: CDR1 SGDLS, CDR2 YYNGEE. V dropped 6 bases and J dropped 0 bases, with 13 bases sitting between them. The CDR3 contains 15 residues. The CDR3 nucleotides are TGTGCCAGCACGGGTGACGGGAGCTCCTACAATGAGCAGTTCTTC. It yields the protein CASTGDGSSYNEQFF.

The chain recombines TRBV5-1 with TRBJ2-2; TRBD1 aligns across 7 bases. Germline V gene data show CDR1 as SGHRS and CDR2 as YFSETQ. Trimming at V came to 4 bases and at J to 3 bases, leaving 6 bases not matched to a gene. The CDR3 has 15 amino acids. The CDR3 sequence is CASSLQGFDTGELFF. Written as DNA, the CDR3 is TGCGCCAGCAGCCTACAGGGGTTCGACACCGGGGAGCTGTTTTTT.

The chain combines TRBV19 with TRBJ1-4, with a weak D call TRBD1 (5 bases). The germline CDR1 and CDR2 sequences are LNHDA and SQIVND (reference sequence). V was shortened by 9 bases and J by 7 bases, with 15 bases between the two germline ends. This CDR3 region has 13 residues. CDR3 DNA sequence: TGTGCCAGCTCGGGGTTAAGGGGTGAAAAACTGTTTTTT. Its protein is CASSGLRGEKLFF.

The chain joins TRBV7-6 to TRBJ1-2; D remains unclear. The CDR3 extends over 12 amino acids. V was trimmed by 10 bases and J by 4 bases, leaving 13 bases between them. Germline CDR1 reads SGHVS; CDR2 reads FNYEAQ. The CDR3 nucleotides read TGTGCCACAGGTTCCCCGGCCTATGGCTACACCTTC. Protein: CATGSPAYGYTF. The full variable domain, completed using reference TRBV7-6 and TRBJ1-2, is GAGVSQSPRYKVTKRGQDVALRCDPISGHVSLYWYRQALGQGPEFLTYFNYEAQQDKSGLPNDRFSAERPEGSISTLTIQRTEQRDSAMYRCATGSPAYGYTFGSGTRLTVV.

This clone has only one observation. The CDR3 DNA reads TGTGCCAGCAGCCCCAGATCCCCCCGAGCGGTCCGGGCGGGTGAGCAGTTCTTC. This encodes CASSPRSPRAVRAGEQFF. J is TRBJ2-1 and V is TRBV11-2; tentatively, D is TRBD2 (5 bases). The CDR3 is 18 amino acids. The ends were cut back, 5 bases at V and 9 bases at J, with 29 bases in the middle. Germline V lookup: CDR1 SGHAT, CDR2 FQNNGV.

CDR3 region: CASSPGQGSSNEKLFF. CDR3 nucleotides: TGTGCCAGCTCACCGGGACAGGGTTCATCTAATGAAAAACTGTTTTTT. The chain uses TRBV18 and TRBJ1-4, with 9 bases matching TRBD1. V gave up 3 bases and J gave up 3 bases; unmatched junction bases: 5. This CDR3 contains 16 residues. Germline loops: CDR1 KGHSH, CDR2 LQKENI.

The rearrangement joins TRBV29-1 to TRBJ2-7; D might be TRBD2 (6 bases). V lost 8 bases to trimming and J lost 6 bases, with 14 bases between them. Germline V lookup: CDR1 SQVTM, CDR2 ANQGSEA. CDR3 length equals 11 residues. The CDR3 DNA reads TGCAGCTTCTTACGGGAGAGCGAGCAGTACTTC. Translated, it gives CSFLRESEQYF.

The chain combines TRBV19 with TRBJ2-7, with 7 nucleotides matching TRBD1. Germline V gives CDR1 LNHDA, CDR2 SQIVND (reference sequence). The CDR3 has 14 amino acids. Trimming at V came to 9 bases and at J to 1 base, leaving 9 bases not matched to a gene. DNA for the CDR3: TGTGCCAGCGCACCGGGACAGCCATCCTACGAGCAGTACTTC. Translated: CASAPGQPSYEQYF. Full variable domain (remainder filled in from reference TRBV19 and TRBJ2-7): DGGITQSPKYLFRKEGQNVTLSCEQNLNHDAMYWYRQDPGQGLRLIYYSQIVNDFQKGDIAEGYSVSREKKESFPLTVTSAQKNPTAFYLCASAPGQPSYEQYFGPGTRLTVT.

V usage is TRBV2 and J usage is TRBJ1-3, with 11 bases matching TRBD1. Germline CDR1 SNHLY, CDR2 FYNNEI. CDR3 length: 15 amino acids. The V gene end was trimmed by 6 bases and the J gene end by 5 bases; junction bases not matched to a gene: 6. The CDR3 DNA follows: TGTGCCAGCAGCACAGGACAGGGGGCTCGAAACACCATATATTTT. Protein product: CASSTGQGARNTIYF. The whole variable domain, filled in from reference TRBV2 and TRBJ1-3, reads EPEVTQTPSHQVTQMGQEVILRCVPISNHLYFYWYRQILGQKVEFLVSFYNNEISEKSEIFDDQFSVERPDGSNFTLKIRSTKLEDSAMYFCASSTGQGARNTIYFGEGSWLTVV.

The rearrangement joins TRBV7-6 to TRBJ2-1; TRBD2 matches 7 bases. J was trimmed by 0 bases and V by 7 bases; bases with no gene match: 6. The CDR3 runs 15 residues. The germline gives CDR1 SGHVS, CDR2 FNYEAQ. The CDR3, as DNA: TGTGCCAGCACCCAGCTAGCGGACTCCTACAATGAGCAGTTCTTC. Its translation: CASTQLADSYNEQFF.

The chain links TRBV5-4 to TRBJ2-7; D is ambiguous. The CDR3 loop spans 13 amino acids. Germline CDR1 is SGHNT and CDR2 is YYREEE (reference sequence). V lost 4 bases and J lost 0, with 8 bases in between. CDR3 loop: CASSPGSSYEQYF. The DNA of the CDR3 is TGTGCCAGCAGCCCCGGGTCCTCCTACGAGCAGTACTTC.

The V and J genes are TRBV6-4 and TRBJ2-7; D is perhaps TRBD1 or TRBD2 (6 bases each). CDR3 length: 13 residues. The V and J ends lost 0 bases and 9 bases respectively, with 12 bases between them. Looked up from germline, CDR1 is MRHNA and CDR2 is SNTAGT. CDR3 loop: CASSDSKGGRQYF. The CDR3 DNA reads as TGTGCCAGCAGTGACTCAAAAGGGGGGAGGCAGTACTTC.

This chain connects TRBV5-1 to TRBJ1-1, with a tentative D call TRBD1 (5 bases). V gave up 1 base and J gave up 4 bases, with 14 bases separating them. The CDR3 spans 15 residues. Germline lookup yields CDR1 SGHRS and CDR2 YFSETQ. CDR3 sequence: CASSLLLGARTEAFF. CDR3 bases: TGCGCCAGCAGCTTGTTACTCGGGGCGCGCACTGAAGCTTTCTTT.

The V call is TRBV2, the J call TRBJ1-5; 7 nucleotides line up with TRBD1. The CDR3 is made up of 13 amino acids. V gave up 8 bases and J gave up 6 bases; unmatched junction bases: 7. Germline values: CDR1 SNHLY, CDR2 FYNNEI. CDR3 DNA: TGTGCCAGCCACAGGGGTGGGGGTCAGCCCCAGCATTTT. This gives the protein CASHRGGGQPQHF. The variable domain in full, completed from reference TRBV2 and TRBJ1-5, reads EPEVTQTPSHQVTQMGQEVILRCVPISNHLYFYWYRQILGQKVEFLVSFYNNEISEKSEIFDDQFSVERPDGSNFTLKIRSTKLEDSAMYFCASHRGGGQPQHFGDGTRLSIL.

This chain uses TRBV6-1 with TRBJ1-3; D is unclear. In germline, CDR1 is MNHNS, CDR2 SASEGT. Trimming took off 0 bases at V and 1 base at J, with 10 bases between the two ends. CDR3 length equals 16 residues. This CDR3 is CASSEARRTSGNTIYF. The DNA of the CDR3 is TGTGCCAGCAGTGAAGCTCGCCGGACGTCTGGAAACACCATATATTTT.

Notes on this clone: The junction and the germline gene differ at one end; a read error may be behind it. This rearrangement joins TRBV5-4 to TRBJ1-1; the D is unclear. CDR1 and CDR2 from the germline V gene are SGHNT and YYREEE (reference sequence). This CDR3 has 13 residues. CDR3 nucleotides: TGTGCCAGCAGCTCACCCGATAAACTCAGTGTCCTTTTT. This translates into CASSSPDKLSVLF.

The V and J genes are TRBV6-2 or TRBV6-3 and TRBJ1-5; a weak D match, TRBD1 (5 bases). Per germline, CDR1 MNHEY and CDR2 SVGEGT. The CDR3 length is 15 residues. The V gene lost 4 bases and the J gene lost 4 bases, with 14 bases spanning the gap. The chain's CDR3 is CASSSPQGRNQPQHF. The CDR3 coding sequence is TGTGCCAGCAGTTCCCCGCAGGGACGGAATCAGCCCCAGCATTTT.

The chain has TRBV6-6 and TRBJ2-3; TRBD1 matches at 7 bases. This CDR3 is built from 14 residues. Germline trimming cut 1 base from V and 7 bases from J; bases unmatched to any gene: 5. CDR1 and CDR2 (germline): MNHNY, SVGAGI (reference sequence). DNA for the CDR3: TGTGCCAGCAGTTACTTGACAGGGCGACATACGCAGTATTTT. Translation: CASSYLTGRHTQYF.

This clone came up once. The V gene is TRBV19, the J gene TRBJ2-3; a weak D match, TRBD2 (6 bases). The CDR3 sequence is 14 residues long. V lost 3 bases, J lost 3 bases, and 10 bases lay in between. Germline V gene sequence: CDR1 LNHDA, CDR2 SQIVND (reference sequence). The CDR3 sequence is CASSIAGNTDTQYF. The CDR3 nucleotides are TGTGCCAGTAGTATCGCGGGGAATACAGATACGCAGTATTTT.

V is TRBV3-1 (or the pseudogene TRBV3-2) and J is TRBJ2-5; weak D call: TRBD1 (5 bases). Germline V CDR1 and CDR2: LGHDT, YNNKEL (reference sequence). Trimming took 3 bases from V and 5 from J, leaving 19 bases between them. The length of the CDR3 is 16 residues. The CDR3 DNA reads as TGTGCCAGCAGCCATGCTCGCGGCAAAAAGGGGGAGACCCAGTACTTC. It codes for CASSHARGKKGETQYF.

V is TRBV11-2 and J is TRBJ2-1, with 9 bases matching TRBD2. V was clipped by 5 bases and J by 3 bases; unmatched bases: 5. Germline CDR1 and CDR2: SGHAT and FQNNGV. The CDR3 is 15 amino acids. This CDR3 reads CASSLSGSYYNEQFF. CDR3 in DNA: TGTGCCAGCAGCCTTAGCGGGAGCTACTACAATGAGCAGTTCTTC.

This chain uses TRBV7-9 with TRBJ1-1; no firm D call. Germline V gene data show CDR1 as SEHNR and CDR2 as FQNEAQ (reference sequence). The CDR3 loop spans 14 amino acids. The V end lost 5 bases, the J end lost 3 bases, and 13 bases lay between the germline ends. CDR3 sequence reads: CASSVGGYDTEAFF. CDR3 in DNA: TGTGCCAGCAGCGTCGGCGGGTATGACACTGAAGCTTTCTTT.